This entry concerns a single TCR beta chain. Antigen specificity is unknown. This sample is drawn from a study of T cell responses to AZD1222 COVID-19 vaccine. Study-level findings and limits: Sampled repertoires all dated from after the peak T cell response. The sample set comprised mostly white British donors with more females, and clonal diversity was possibly underestimated. A rise in Spike-specific TCR breadth and depth followed two AZD1222 doses. Nearly half of the spike-specific TCRs reportedly recognize variant regions that carry no mutations.

Assay used: immunoSEQ multiplex PCR; TCRdb lists only in-frame clones, some missing. The sample includes 100,000 to 150,000 clones, around 82% of them seen just once. The V and J ends lost 2 bases and 4 bases respectively, with 12 bases between them. The CDR3 loop spans 14 amino acids. Germline CDR1 and CDR2: SGHRS and YFSETQ. The sample here was peripheral blood, taken on day 0 of AZD1222 vaccination. The sequence was obtained from an adult in good health. This chain connects TRBV5-1 to TRBJ1-1; possibly TRBD1 for D (5 bases). This chain's CDR3 is CASSFWGGTTEAFF. The CDR3 DNA sequence: TGCGCCAGCAGCTTCTGGGGCGGGACCACTGAAGCTTTCTTT.